Presented here are 32 T cell receptor beta chains from one specimen sequenced in a study of blood T cell repertoires in COVID-19. Profiled with immunoSEQ multiplex PCR; TCRdb holds only in-frame clones, not every one. Of about 270,000 clones listed, roughly 90% were seen once; the top ten hold 2.8%. The sequencing input was PBMCs or T cells enriched from blood (not recorded which). These receptors all come from a man aged 35 to 55 who had been exposed to COVID-19.

The rearrangement joins TRBV24-1 to TRBJ2-7, with D hard to call. V lost 1 base and J 3 bases, leaving 6 bases between the germline ends. Germline V lookup: CDR1 KGHDR, CDR2 SFDVKD. The CDR3 is 13 residues long. The CDR3 coding sequence is TGTGCCACCAGTGATTTAAGAGGCTACGAGCAGTACTTC. The encoded protein is CATSDLRGYEQYF.

J is TRBJ1-1 and V is TRBV2, with TRBD1 matching 7 bases. The CDR3 runs to 14 residues. Germline V gene data show CDR1 as SNHLY and CDR2 as FYNNEI. With V trimmed by 8 bases and J by 3 bases, 9 bases remained unmatched. CDR3 sequence (DNA): TGTGCCAGCGAGGGCAACAGGGGCGACACTGAAGCTTTCTTT. It codes for CASEGNRGDTEAFF.

The rearrangement links TRBV11-2 to TRBJ2-2; TRBD2 agrees at 9 bases. This CDR3 is 17 amino acids long. V was pared by 0 bases and J by 0 bases, with 2 bases of the junction left unmatched. Germline V lookup: CDR1 SGHAT, CDR2 FQNNGV. This CDR3 reads CASSLDRLAANTGELFF. Written as DNA, the CDR3 is TGTGCCAGCAGCTTAGATCGACTAGCGGCGAACACCGGGGAGCTGTTTTTT. The full variable domain, completed using reference TRBV11-2 and TRBJ2-2, is EAGVAQSPRYKIIEKRQSVAFWCNPISGHATLYWYQQILGQGPKLLIQFQNNGVVDDSQLPKDRFSAERLKGVDSTLKIQPAKLEDSAVYLCASSLDRLAANTGELFFGEGSRLTVL.

This rearrangement joins TRBV24-1 to TRBJ2-5, with D possibly matching TRBD1 (5 bases). The ends were cut back, 1 base at V and 1 base at J, with 9 bases in the middle. The V gene's germline CDR1 is KGHDR and CDR2 SFDVKD. The CDR3 sequence is 15 residues long. CDR3: CATSDLTGTQETQYF. In DNA form, the CDR3 reads TGTGCCACCAGTGATTTAACAGGTACCCAAGAGACCCAGTACTTC.

The chain couples TRBV28 to TRBJ1-2, with unresolved D. V was pared by 3 bases and J by 7 bases, with 12 bases between. Germline-derived CDR1 and CDR2 are MDHEN and SYDVKM. The CDR3 spans 13 residues. The CDR3 loop is CASSLSVQVGYTF. The CDR3 DNA reads TGTGCCAGCAGTTTGAGTGTTCAGGTTGGCTACACCTTC.

The V and J genes are TRBV29-1 and TRBJ1-5; 8 bases fit TRBD1. The junction had 9 bases not matched to a gene; V was cut back by 4 bases and J by 4 bases. The germline CDR1 and CDR2 sequences are SQVTM and ANQGSEA. CDR3 length: 15 residues. The CDR3 DNA is TGCAGCGTTGCTAAAGGACAGGGCCGTAATCAGCCCCAGCATTTT. This sequence encodes CSVAKGQGRNQPQHF.

This sequence joins TRBV28 and TRBJ1-2, with 10 bases fitting TRBD1. Germline assignment: CDR1 MDHEN and CDR2 SYDVKM. The CDR3 runs to 14 residues. Trimming at V came to 10 bases and at J to 8 bases, leaving 13 bases not matched to a gene. Here the CDR3 DNA reads TGTGCCACCGACAAAGGGACAGGGGCTTCCGGCTACACCTTC. The encoded protein is CATDKGTGASGYTF.

The gene calls are TRBV28 and TRBJ2-7; TRBD1 matches at 7 bases. This CDR3 contains 13 residues. Looked up from germline, CDR1 is MDHEN and CDR2 is SYDVKM. The V and J ends lost 8 bases and 6 bases, in that order; junction bases with no gene match: 10. CDR3: CASLIRGSSEQYF. In DNA, the CDR3 is TGTGCCAGCCTCATCAGGGGGTCTTCCGAGCAGTACTTC.

The CDR3 protein is CASSPPATGQEQFF. CDR3 sequence (DNA): TGTGCCAGCTCACCACCCGCTACTGGGCAGGAGCAGTTCTTC. This chain uses TRBV18 with TRBJ2-1; D call uncertain. Per the germline V gene, CDR1 is KGHSH and CDR2 is LQKENI. There are 14 residues in the CDR3. V dropped 0 bases and J dropped 10 bases, with 13 bases sitting between them.

This chain joins TRBV28 and TRBJ1-5; TRBD1 matches at 9 bases. V was clipped by 4 bases and J by 8 bases; unmatched bases: 6. Germline V gene data show CDR1 as MDHEN and CDR2 as SYDVKM. The CDR3 runs 14 residues. The CDR3 spells CASSSQGAGKPQHF. In nucleotides, the CDR3 is TGTGCCAGCAGTTCACAGGGGGCAGGGAAGCCCCAGCATTTT.

This clone was detected once. The chain has TRBV25-1 and TRBJ1-1; 7 bases agree with TRBD1. The CDR3 has 12 amino acids. CDR1 and CDR2 (germline): MGHDK, SYGVNS. Germline trimming cut 3 bases from V and 8 bases from J; bases unmatched to any gene: 3. The CDR3 DNA reads TGTGCCAGCAGTGATGGGGACAGAGAAGCTTTCTTT. Encoded protein: CASSDGDREAFF.

The chain recombines TRBV30 with TRBJ2-1, with 7 bases lining up with TRBD1. Germline CDR1 reads GTSNPN; CDR2 reads SVGIG (reference sequence). V was pared by 0 bases and J by 4 bases, with 3 bases of the junction left unmatched. The CDR3 runs 14 residues. CDR3 sequence reads: CAWSVGQSYNEQFF. The CDR3, as DNA: TGTGCCTGGAGTGTGGGACAGTCGTACAATGAGCAGTTCTTC.

V and J are TRBV19 and TRBJ1-4, with D unclear. Between the trimmed V and J ends, which lost 5 bases and 0 bases, there was a span of 4 bases. Germline V gene sequence: CDR1 LNHDA, CDR2 SQIVND (reference sequence). CDR3 length: 13 amino acids. The CDR3 loop reads CASSVTTNEKLFF. CDR3 nucleotide sequence: TGTGCCAGTAGTGTCACAACTAATGAAAAACTGTTTTTT.

In the case of this clone: The same CDR3 also results from other DNA sequences found in this sample. The V gene is TRBV4-1, the J gene TRBJ1-1; D is perhaps TRBD1 (6 bases). The CDR3 length is 13 residues. Trimming shortened V by 4 bases and J by 2 bases, and 8 bases separated the two germline ends. Germline CDR1 reads MGHRA; CDR2 reads YSYEKL. The CDR3 sequence: CASSRQVNTEAFF. DNA for the CDR3: TGCGCCAGCAGCCGACAGGTAAACACTGAAGCTTTCTTT.

In this sample, this clone turned up a few times. The V call is TRBV30, the J call TRBJ1-5, with D perhaps matching TRBD1 (6 bases). V was clipped by 0 bases and J by 3 bases, with 12 bases between them. From germline, CDR1 is GTSNPN and CDR2 SVGIG (reference sequence). CDR3 length: 15 amino acids. The CDR3 DNA is TGTGCCTGGAGTGTAAGCGGGACAATCAATCAGCCCCAGCATTTT. Translated: CAWSVSGTINQPQHF.

The chain links TRBV19 to TRBJ1-1; the match to TRBD1 covers 10 bases. Per germline, CDR1 LNHDA and CDR2 SQIVND (reference sequence). There are 15 residues in the CDR3. The V gene end was trimmed by 4 bases and the J gene end by 3 bases; junction bases not matched to a gene: 5. The CDR3 DNA reads TGTGCCAGTAGTACCTCCGGGACAGGGGACACTGAAGCTTTCTTT. Translated: CASSTSGTGDTEAFF.

The V gene is TRBV7-2, the J gene TRBJ2-1, with D maybe TRBD2 (6 bases). The CDR3 sequence is 13 residues long. With 4 bases removed from V and 12 bases from J, the gap between germline ends came to 16 bases. In germline, CDR1 is SGHTA, CDR2 FQGNSA. For the CDR3, the DNA is TGTGCCAGCAGCTCCCACCGGGACTCAATGCAGTTCTTC. This codes for CASSSHRDSMQFF.

This chain uses TRBV10-3 with TRBJ2-2; 9 nucleotides match TRBD1. Germline V gene sequence: CDR1 ENHRY, CDR2 SYGVKD. The CDR3 length is 15 residues. V lost 4 bases and J lost 6; bases outside the gene matches: 6. Here the CDR3 DNA reads TGTGCCATCAGTGGAACGGGACAGGGCTCCGGGGAGCTGTTTTTT. It translates to CAISGTGQGSGELFF.

This sequence joins TRBV4-1 and TRBJ1-2; D gene uncertain. The germline V and J ends were trimmed by 0 bases and 5 bases, with 10 bases remaining between them. This CDR3 comprises 14 residues. The germline gives CDR1 MGHRA, CDR2 YSYEKL. The CDR3: CASSQERTDYGYTF. The DNA for the CDR3 is TGCGCCAGCAGCCAAGAGAGGACTGATTATGGCTACACCTTC.

The rearrangement links TRBV9 to TRBJ2-2; D is possibly TRBD2 (6 bases). Trimming took 3 bases from V and 6 from J, leaving 12 bases between them. Germline V gene lookup returns CDR1 SGDLS and CDR2 YYNGEE. The CDR3 covers 14 residues. CDR3 sequence (DNA): TGTGCCAGCAGCGCAGTGCCGGGGGCCGGGGAGCTGTTTTTT. Its protein product is CASSAVPGAGELFF. The entire variable domain, with the rest obtained from reference TRBV9 and TRBJ2-2, is as follows: DSGVTQTPKHLITATGQRVTLRCSPRSGDLSVYWYQQSLDQGLQFLIQYYNGEERAKGNILERFSAQQFPDLHSELNLSSLELGDSALYFCASSAVPGAGELFFGEGSRLTVL.

The chain uses TRBV4-3 and TRBJ2-6; 8 bases align to TRBD1. CDR1 and CDR2 from the germline V gene are LGHNA and YSLEER. V trimming: 4 bases; J trimming: 0 bases; junction bases outside the gene matches: 11. The CDR3 has 19 residues. The CDR3 DNA is TGCGCCAGCAGCCCACACACCGGGACAGGCCCCTCTGGGGCCAACGTCCTGACTTTC. Translated: CASSPHTGTGPSGANVLTF.

The CDR3 protein is CAWKTQIMNTEAFF. DNA for the CDR3: TGTGCCTGGAAGACACAGATTATGAACACTGAAGCTTTCTTT. V usage is TRBV30 and J usage is TRBJ1-1; D unclear. From germline, CDR1 is GTSNPN and CDR2 SVGIG (reference sequence). The CDR3 length is 14 residues. Trimming took off 4 bases at V and 0 bases at J, with 12 bases between the two ends.

The V and J genes are TRBV28 and TRBJ1-2, with D uncertain. CDR1 and CDR2 from the germline V gene are MDHEN and SYDVKM. Trimming left V 7 bases short and J 5 bases short, with 23 bases between. CDR3 length: 16 residues. The CDR3 DNA reads TGTGCCAGCAACCTAGGGCTTCCGAGGGTTGGGTATGGCTACACCTTC. The encoded protein is CASNLGLPRVGYGYTF.

The chain is built from TRBV11-2 and TRBJ1-3; no reliable D call. The ends were cut back, 3 bases at V and 0 bases at J, with 9 bases in the middle. In germline, CDR1 is SGHAT, CDR2 FQNNGV. This CDR3 spans 15 amino acids. The CDR3 reads CASSFSGISGNTIYF. For the CDR3, the DNA is TGTGCCAGCAGCTTTTCAGGAATCTCTGGAAACACCATATATTTT.

The gene calls are TRBV10-3 and TRBJ2-1; TRBD2 matches 11 bases. Trimming took 2 bases from V and 8 from J; bases not matched to a gene: 5. The CDR3 has 15 residues. Germline CDR1 and CDR2: ENHRY and SYGVKD. The CDR3 reads CAISEGLAGGYEQFF. The CDR3 bases are TGTGCCATCAGTGAGGGGCTAGCGGGAGGATATGAGCAGTTCTTC.

The rearrangement uses TRBV6-1 and TRBJ1-3, with TRBD1 as a possible D gene (5 bases). Germline V gene sequence: CDR1 MNHNS, CDR2 SASEGT. The CDR3 sequence is 15 residues long. Trimming removed 5 bases from V and 0 bases from J, with 11 bases in between. The CDR3, as DNA: TGTGCCAGCAGTTCCCTAGACAGCTCTGGAAACACCATATATTTT. It yields the protein CASSSLDSSGNTIYF.

V is TRBV30 and J is TRBJ1-4, with TRBD1 matching over 7 bases. The length of the CDR3 is 13 residues. V shed 0 bases, J shed 7 bases, and the junction held 2 bases outside the gene matches. Per the germline V gene, CDR1 is GTSNPN and CDR2 is SVGIG (reference sequence). Here the CDR3 reads CAWSVGGGEKLFF. CDR3 DNA sequence: TGTGCCTGGAGTGTAGGGGGCGGTGAAAAACTGTTTTTT.

The rearrangement uses TRBV30 and TRBJ2-2; 7 bases fit TRBD2. This CDR3 region has 15 residues. V shed 4 bases, J shed 3 bases, and the junction held 8 bases outside the gene matches. Germline V gene data show CDR1 as GTSNPN and CDR2 as SVGIG (reference sequence). CDR3 loop: CAWTLGGTHTGELFF. The CDR3 nucleotides are TGTGCCTGGACCCTCGGGGGGACCCACACCGGGGAGCTGTTTTTT.

V usage is TRBV12-3 or TRBV12-4 and J usage is TRBJ1-1; D might be TRBD1 (6 bases). V shed 6 bases and J shed 5 bases, with 13 bases lying between them. CDR3 size: 13 residues. The CDR3 here is CASSLQGITEAFF. The DNA of the CDR3 is TGTGCCAGCAGCCTACAGGGTATAACTGAAGCTTTCTTT.

The gene calls are TRBV19 and TRBJ2-7, with 10 bases lining up with TRBD1. The CDR3 loop spans 16 amino acids. The germline V gene has CDR1 LNHDA and CDR2 SQIVND (reference sequence). Trimming removed 3 bases from V and 6 bases from J; junction bases left unmatched: 11. The CDR3 loop is CASSILTGQGSSEQYF. CDR3 DNA: TGTGCCAGTAGTATTCTGACGGGACAGGGGTCGTCCGAGCAGTACTTC. The variable domain in full, completed from reference TRBV19 and TRBJ2-7, reads DGGITQSPKYLFRKEGQNVTLSCEQNLNHDAMYWYRQDPGQGLRLIYYSQIVNDFQKGDIAEGYSVSREKKESFPLTVTSAQKNPTAFYLCASSILTGQGSSEQYFGPGTRLTVT.

The chain combines TRBV4-1 with TRBJ1-1, with unresolved D. V lost 4 bases and J lost 1, with 7 bases in between. This CDR3 has 13 residues. In germline, CDR1 is MGHRA, CDR2 YSYEKL. The CDR3 is CASSLNSNTEAFF. The CDR3 nucleotides read TGCGCCAGCAGCCTTAATTCGAACACTGAAGCTTTCTTT.

CDR3 DNA: TGTGCCAGTGGGAGAGCGGGACCGCCCAATGAGCAGTTCTTC. Translation gives CASGRAGPPNEQFF. The chain carries TRBV19 and TRBJ2-1; TRBD2 aligns across 7 bases. The V and J ends lost 8 bases and 6 bases, in that order; junction bases with no gene match: 10. The germline gives CDR1 LNHDA, CDR2 SQIVND (reference sequence). The CDR3 consists of 14 residues.